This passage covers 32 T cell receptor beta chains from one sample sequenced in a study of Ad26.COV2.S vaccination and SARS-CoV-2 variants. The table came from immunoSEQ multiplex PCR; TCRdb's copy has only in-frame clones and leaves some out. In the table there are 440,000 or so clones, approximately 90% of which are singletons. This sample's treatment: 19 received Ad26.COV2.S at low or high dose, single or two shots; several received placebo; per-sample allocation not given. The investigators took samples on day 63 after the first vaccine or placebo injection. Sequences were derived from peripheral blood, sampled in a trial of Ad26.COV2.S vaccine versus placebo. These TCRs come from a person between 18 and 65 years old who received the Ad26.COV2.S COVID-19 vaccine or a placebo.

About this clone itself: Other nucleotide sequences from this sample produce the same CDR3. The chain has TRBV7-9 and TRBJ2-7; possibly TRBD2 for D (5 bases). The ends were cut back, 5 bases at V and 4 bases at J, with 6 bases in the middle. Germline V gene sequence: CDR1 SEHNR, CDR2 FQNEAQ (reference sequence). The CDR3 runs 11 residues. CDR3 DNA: TGTGCCAGCAGCGAGGGTTACGAGCAGTACTTC. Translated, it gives CASSEGYEQYF.

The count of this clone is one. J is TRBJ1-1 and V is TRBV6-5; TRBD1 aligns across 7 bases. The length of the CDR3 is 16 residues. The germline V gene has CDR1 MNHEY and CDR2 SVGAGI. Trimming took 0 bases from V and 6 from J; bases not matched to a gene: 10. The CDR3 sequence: CASSYSMRQGNPEAFF. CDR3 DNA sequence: TGTGCCAGCAGTTACTCCATGAGACAGGGAAACCCTGAAGCTTTCTTT.

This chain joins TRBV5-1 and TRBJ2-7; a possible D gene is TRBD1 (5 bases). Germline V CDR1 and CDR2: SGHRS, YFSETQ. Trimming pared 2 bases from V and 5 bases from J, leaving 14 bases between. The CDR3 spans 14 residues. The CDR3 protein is CASSFGSQEHEQYF. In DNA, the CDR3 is TGCGCCAGCAGCTTCGGGTCACAGGAGCACGAGCAGTACTTC. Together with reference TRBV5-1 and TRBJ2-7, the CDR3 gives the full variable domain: KAGVTQTPRYLIKTRGQQVTLSCSPISGHRSVSWYQQTPGQGLQFLFEYFSETQRNKGNFPGRFSGRQFSNSRSEMNVSTLELGDSALYLCASSFGSQEHEQYFGPGTRLTVT.

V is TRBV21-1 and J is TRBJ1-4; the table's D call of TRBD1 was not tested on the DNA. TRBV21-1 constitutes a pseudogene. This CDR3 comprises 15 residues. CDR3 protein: CASSKVRTGEGKLFF. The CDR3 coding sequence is TGTGCCAGCAGCAAAGTTCGGACAGGAGAAGGAAAACTGTTTTTT.

The CDR3 is CAISGRTGGYYEQYF. Here the CDR3 DNA reads TGTGCCATCAGTGGACGGACAGGGGGGTACTACGAGCAGTACTTC. The chain has TRBV10-3 and TRBJ2-7, with 10 bases that match TRBD1. The CDR3 has 15 amino acids. CDR1 and CDR2 from the germline V gene are ENHRY and SYGVKD. The V and J ends lost 4 bases and 3 bases, in that order; junction bases with no gene match: 6.

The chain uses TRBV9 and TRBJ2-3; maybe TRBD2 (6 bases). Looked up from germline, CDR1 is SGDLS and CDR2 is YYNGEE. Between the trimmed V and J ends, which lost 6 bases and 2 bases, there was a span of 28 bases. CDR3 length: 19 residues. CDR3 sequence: CASNGLVGSPLHLTDTQYF. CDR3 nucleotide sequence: TGTGCCAGCAATGGCCTAGTCGGGAGCCCACTCCACCTCACAGATACGCAGTATTTT.

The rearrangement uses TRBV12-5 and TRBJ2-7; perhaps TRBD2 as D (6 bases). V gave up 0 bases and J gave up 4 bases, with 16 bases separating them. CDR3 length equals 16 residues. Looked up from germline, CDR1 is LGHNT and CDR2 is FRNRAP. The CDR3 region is CASGLVPTGEVYEQYF. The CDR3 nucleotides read TGTGCTAGTGGTTTGGTGCCTACGGGAGAGGTTTACGAGCAGTACTTC.

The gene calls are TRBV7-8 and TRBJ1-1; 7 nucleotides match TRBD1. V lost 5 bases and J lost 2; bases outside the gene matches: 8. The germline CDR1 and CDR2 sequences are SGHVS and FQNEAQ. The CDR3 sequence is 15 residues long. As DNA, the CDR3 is TGTGCCAGCAGCCAAAGGGGACAGCTTAACACTGAAGCTTTCTTT. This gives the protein CASSQRGQLNTEAFF.

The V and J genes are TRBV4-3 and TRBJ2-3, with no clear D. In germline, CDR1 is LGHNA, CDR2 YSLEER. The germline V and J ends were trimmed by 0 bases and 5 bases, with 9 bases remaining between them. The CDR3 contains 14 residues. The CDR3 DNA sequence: TGCGCCAGCAGCCAAGATTACAGAGGAGATACGCAGTATTTT. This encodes CASSQDYRGDTQYF.

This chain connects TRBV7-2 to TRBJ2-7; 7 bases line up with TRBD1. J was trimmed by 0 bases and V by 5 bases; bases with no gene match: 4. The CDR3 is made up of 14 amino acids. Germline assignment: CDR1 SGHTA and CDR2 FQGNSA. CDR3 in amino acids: CASSTGTVSYEQYF. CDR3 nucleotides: TGTGCCAGCAGCACAGGGACAGTCTCCTACGAGCAGTACTTC.

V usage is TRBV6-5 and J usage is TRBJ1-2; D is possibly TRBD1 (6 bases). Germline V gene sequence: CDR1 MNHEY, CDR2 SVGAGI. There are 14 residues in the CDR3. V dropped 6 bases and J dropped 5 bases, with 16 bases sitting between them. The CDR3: CASSPDSQGYGYTF. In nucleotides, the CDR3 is TGTGCCAGCAGCCCGGACAGTCAGGGGTATGGCTACACCTTC.

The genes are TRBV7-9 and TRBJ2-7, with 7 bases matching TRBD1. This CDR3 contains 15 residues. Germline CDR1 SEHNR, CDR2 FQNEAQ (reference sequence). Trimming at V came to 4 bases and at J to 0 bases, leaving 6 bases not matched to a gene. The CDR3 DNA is TGTGCCAGCAGCTGGGACAGCCTGAGCTCCTACGAGCAGTACTTC. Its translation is CASSWDSLSSYEQYF.

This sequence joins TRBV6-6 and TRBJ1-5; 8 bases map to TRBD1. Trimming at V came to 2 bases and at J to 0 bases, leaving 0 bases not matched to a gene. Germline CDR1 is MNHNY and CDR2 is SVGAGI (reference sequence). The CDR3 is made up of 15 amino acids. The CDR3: CASSYQGASNQPQHF. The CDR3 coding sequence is TGTGCCAGCAGTTACCAGGGGGCTAGCAATCAGCCCCAGCATTTT.

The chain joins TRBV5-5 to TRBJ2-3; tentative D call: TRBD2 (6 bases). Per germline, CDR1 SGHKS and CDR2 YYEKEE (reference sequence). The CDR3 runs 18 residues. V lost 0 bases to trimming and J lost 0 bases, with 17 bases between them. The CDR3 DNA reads TGTGCCAGCAGCTTGGCCGGAGGGACCAGCGGGAGCACAGATACGCAGTATTTT. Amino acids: CASSLAGGTSGSTDTQYF.

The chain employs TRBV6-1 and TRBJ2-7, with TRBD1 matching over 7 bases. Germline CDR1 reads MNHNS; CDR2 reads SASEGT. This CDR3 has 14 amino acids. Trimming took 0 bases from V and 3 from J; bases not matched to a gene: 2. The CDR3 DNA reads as TGTGCCAGCAGTGAAGCGCACAGGGGCTACGAGCAGTACTTC. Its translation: CASSEAHRGYEQYF.

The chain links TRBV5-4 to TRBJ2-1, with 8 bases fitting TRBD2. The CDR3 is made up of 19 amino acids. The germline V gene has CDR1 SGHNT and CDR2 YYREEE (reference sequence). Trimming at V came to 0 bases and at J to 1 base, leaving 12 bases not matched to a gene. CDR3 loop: CASSLGQVAGRLSYNEQFF. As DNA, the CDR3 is TGTGCCAGCAGCTTGGGTCAGGTAGCGGGGCGCTTGTCCTACAATGAGCAGTTCTTC.

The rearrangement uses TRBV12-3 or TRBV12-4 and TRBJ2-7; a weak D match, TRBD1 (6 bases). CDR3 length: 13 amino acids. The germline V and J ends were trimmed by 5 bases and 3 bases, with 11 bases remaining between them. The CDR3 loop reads CASSITGHYEQYF. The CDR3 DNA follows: TGTGCCAGCAGTATAACAGGGCACTACGAGCAGTACTTC.

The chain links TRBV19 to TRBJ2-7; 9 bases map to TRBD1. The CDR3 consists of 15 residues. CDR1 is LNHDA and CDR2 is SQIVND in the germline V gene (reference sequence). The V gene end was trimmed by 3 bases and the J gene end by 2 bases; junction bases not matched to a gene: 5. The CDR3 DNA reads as TGTGCCAGTAGTATCACCGGGACAGGGACCTACGAGCAGTACTTC. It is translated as CASSITGTGTYEQYF.

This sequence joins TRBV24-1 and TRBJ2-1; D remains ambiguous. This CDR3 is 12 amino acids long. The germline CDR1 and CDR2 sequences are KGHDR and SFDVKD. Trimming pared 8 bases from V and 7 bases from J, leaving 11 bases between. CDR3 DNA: TGTGCCACCATAAGTAGCAGGAATGAGCAGTTCTTC. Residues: CATISSRNEQFF.

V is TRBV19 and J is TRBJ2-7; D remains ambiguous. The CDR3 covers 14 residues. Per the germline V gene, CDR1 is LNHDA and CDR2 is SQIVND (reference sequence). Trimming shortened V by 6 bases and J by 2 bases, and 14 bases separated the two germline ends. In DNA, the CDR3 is TGTGCCAGTAGGTCGGAGTCCCCTGCCTACGAGCAGTACTTC. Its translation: CASRSESPAYEQYF.

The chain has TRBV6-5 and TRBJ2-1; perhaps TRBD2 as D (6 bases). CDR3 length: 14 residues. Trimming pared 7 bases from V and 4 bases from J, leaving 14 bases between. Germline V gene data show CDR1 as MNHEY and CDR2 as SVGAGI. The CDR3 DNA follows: TGTGCCAGCAAACTTTCGGGGGAGTACAATGAGCAGTTCTTC. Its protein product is CASKLSGEYNEQFF.

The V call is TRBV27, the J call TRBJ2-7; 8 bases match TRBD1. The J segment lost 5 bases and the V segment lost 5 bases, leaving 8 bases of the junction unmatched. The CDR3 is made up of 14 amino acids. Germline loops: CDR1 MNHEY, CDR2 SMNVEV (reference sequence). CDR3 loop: CASSPRTGWNEQYF. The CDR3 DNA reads TGTGCCAGCAGTCCGCGGACAGGGTGGAACGAGCAGTACTTC.

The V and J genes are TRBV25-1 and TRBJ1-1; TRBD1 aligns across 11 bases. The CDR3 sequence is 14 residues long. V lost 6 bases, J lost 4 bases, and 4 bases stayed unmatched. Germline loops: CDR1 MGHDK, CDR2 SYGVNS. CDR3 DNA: TGTGCCAGCAGAGAGGGACAGGGGGGCACTGAAGCTTTCTTT. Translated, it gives CASREGQGGTEAFF. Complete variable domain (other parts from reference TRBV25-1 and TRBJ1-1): EADIYQTPRYLVIGTGKKITLECSQTMGHDKMYWYQQDPGMELHLIHYSYGVNSTEKGDLSSESTVSRIRTEHFPLTLESARPSHTSQYLCASREGQGGTEAFFGQGTRLTVV.

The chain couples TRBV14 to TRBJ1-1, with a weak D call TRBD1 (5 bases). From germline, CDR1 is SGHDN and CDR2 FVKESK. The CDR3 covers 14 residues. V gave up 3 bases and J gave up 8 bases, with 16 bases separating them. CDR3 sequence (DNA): TGTGCCAGCAGCCAGAGAGACAGCCGCAGGGAAGCTTTCTTT. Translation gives CASSQRDSRREAFF.

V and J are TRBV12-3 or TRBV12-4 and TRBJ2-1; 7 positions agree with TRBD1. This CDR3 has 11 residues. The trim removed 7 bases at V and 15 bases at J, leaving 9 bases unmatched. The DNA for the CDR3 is TGTGCCAGCACTAGAGAGGGACAGCGGTTCTTC. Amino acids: CASTREGQRFF.

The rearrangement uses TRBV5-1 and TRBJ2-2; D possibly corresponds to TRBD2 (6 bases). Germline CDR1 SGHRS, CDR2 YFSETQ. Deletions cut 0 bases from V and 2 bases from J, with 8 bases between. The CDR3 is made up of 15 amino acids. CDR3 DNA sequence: TGCGCCAGCAGCTTGGTTGCGGGAAACACCGGGGAGCTGTTTTTT. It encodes CASSLVAGNTGELFF.

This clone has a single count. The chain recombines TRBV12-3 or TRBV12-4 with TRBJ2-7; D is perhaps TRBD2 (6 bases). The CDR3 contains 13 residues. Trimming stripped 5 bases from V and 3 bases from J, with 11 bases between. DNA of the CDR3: TGTGCCAGCAGTCGACTAGTTCTCTACGAGCAGTACTTC. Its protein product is CASSRLVLYEQYF.

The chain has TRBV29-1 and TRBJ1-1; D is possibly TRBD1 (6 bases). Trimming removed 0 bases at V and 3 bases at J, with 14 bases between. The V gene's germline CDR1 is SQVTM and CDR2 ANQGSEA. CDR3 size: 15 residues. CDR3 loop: CSVEDVQGADTEAFF. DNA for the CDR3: TGCAGCGTTGAAGACGTACAGGGAGCGGACACTGAAGCTTTCTTT.

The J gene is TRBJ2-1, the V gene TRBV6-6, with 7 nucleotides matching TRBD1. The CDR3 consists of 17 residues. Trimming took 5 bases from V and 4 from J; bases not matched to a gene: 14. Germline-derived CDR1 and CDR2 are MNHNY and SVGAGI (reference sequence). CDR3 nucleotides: TGTGCCAGCAGTCCCCATGACAGGGAACAAGGATACAATGAGCAGTTCTTC. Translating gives CASSPHDREQGYNEQFF.

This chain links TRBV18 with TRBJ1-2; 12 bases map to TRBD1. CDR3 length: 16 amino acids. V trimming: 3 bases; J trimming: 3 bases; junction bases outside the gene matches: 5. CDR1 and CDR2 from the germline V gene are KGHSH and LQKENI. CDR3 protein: CASSPTGTGGHYGYTF. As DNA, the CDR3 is TGTGCCAGCTCACCGACCGGGACAGGGGGCCACTATGGCTACACCTTC.

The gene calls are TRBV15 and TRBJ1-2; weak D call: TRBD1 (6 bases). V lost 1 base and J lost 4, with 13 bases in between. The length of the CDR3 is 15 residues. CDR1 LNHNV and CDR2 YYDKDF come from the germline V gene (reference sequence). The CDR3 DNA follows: TGTGCCACCAGCAGAGTACGGGGGCCCCTCTATGGCTACACCTTC. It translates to CATSRVRGPLYGYTF.

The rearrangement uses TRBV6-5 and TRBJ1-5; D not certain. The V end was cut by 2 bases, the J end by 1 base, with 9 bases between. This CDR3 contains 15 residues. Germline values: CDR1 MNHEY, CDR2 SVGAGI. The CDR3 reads CASSYRGGSNQPQHF. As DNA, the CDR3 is TGTGCCAGCAGTTACCGGGGAGGGAGCAATCAGCCCCAGCATTTT.